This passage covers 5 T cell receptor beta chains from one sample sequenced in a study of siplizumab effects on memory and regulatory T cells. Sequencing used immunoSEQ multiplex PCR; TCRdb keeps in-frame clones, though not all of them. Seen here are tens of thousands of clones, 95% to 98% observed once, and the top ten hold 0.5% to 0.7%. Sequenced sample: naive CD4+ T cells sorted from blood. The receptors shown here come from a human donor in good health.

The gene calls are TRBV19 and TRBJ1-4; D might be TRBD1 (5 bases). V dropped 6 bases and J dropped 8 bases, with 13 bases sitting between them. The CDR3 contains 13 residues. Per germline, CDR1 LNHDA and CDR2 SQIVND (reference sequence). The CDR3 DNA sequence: TGTGCCAGTAGAGGCCAGGGAGGCGAAAAACTGTTTTTT. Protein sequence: CASRGQGGEKLFF.

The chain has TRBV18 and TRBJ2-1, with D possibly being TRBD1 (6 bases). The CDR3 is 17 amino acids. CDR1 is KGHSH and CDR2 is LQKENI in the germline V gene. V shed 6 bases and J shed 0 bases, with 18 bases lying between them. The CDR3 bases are TGTGCCAGCTCGGCCGTCCTTGGGACATTCTCCTACAATGAGCAGTTCTTC. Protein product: CASSAVLGTFSYNEQFF.

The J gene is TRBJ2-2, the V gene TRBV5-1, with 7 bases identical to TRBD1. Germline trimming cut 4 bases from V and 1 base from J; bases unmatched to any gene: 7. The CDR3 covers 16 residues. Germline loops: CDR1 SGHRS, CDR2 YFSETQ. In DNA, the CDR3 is TGCGCCAGCAGCCCTCTGTGGGACAGGAACACCGGGGAGCTGTTTTTT. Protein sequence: CASSPLWDRNTGELFF.

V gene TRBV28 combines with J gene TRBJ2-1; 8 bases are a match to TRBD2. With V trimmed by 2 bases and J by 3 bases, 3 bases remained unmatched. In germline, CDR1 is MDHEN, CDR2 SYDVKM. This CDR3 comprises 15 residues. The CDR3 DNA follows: TGTGCCAGCAGTTTAGGCGGGAGGCTCTACAATGAGCAGTTCTTC. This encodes CASSLGGRLYNEQFF.

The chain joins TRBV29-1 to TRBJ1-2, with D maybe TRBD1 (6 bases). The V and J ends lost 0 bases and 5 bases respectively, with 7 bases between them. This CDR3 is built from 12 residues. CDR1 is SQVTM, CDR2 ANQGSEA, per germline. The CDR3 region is CSVEDGQYGYTF. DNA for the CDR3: TGCAGCGTTGAAGATGGACAGTATGGCTACACCTTC.